One and the same sample provided the 22 T cell receptor beta chains below, sequenced in a study of blood T cell repertoires in COVID-19. Data came from immunoSEQ multiplex PCR; TCRdb stores just in-frame clones and leaves some out. The sample has roughly 6,100 clones; around nine tenths are singletons. The specimen sequenced was peripheral blood. The origin of the receptors is a human donor in a cohort sampled during active COVID-19.

This chain uses TRBV4-3 with TRBJ2-2; 9 bases are a match to TRBD2. The germline V gene has CDR1 LGHNA and CDR2 YSLEER. J gave up 11 bases and V 0 bases, and 16 bases lay outside the gene matches. The CDR3 sequence is 18 residues long. CDR3: CASSQEGPLAGGPNELFF. The DNA for the CDR3 is TGCGCCAGCAGCCAAGAAGGACCCCTCGCGGGAGGGCCAAATGAGCTGTTTTTT.

This chain joins TRBV7-6 and TRBJ1-5; tentative D call: TRBD1 (6 bases). CDR1 is SGHVS, CDR2 FNYEAQ, per germline. CDR3 length: 16 residues. Trimming cost V 1 base and J 0 bases, with 10 bases left between them. CDR3 residues: CASSLGQAFSNQPQHF. CDR3 nucleotide sequence: TGTGCCAGCAGCTTAGGACAGGCATTTAGCAATCAGCCCCAGCATTTT.

The V gene is TRBV5-6, the J gene TRBJ1-2; D ambiguous. This CDR3 contains 16 residues. V dropped 0 bases and J dropped 4 bases, with 16 bases sitting between them. Germline CDR1 reads SGHDT; CDR2 reads YYEEEE. This chain's CDR3 is CASSLGGAGSRYGYTF. In DNA, the CDR3 is TGTGCCAGCAGCTTGGGGGGAGCGGGCAGCCGCTATGGCTACACCTTC. Supplemented by reference TRBV5-6 and TRBJ1-2, the full variable domain reads DAGVTQSPTHLIKTRGQQVTLRCSPKSGHDTVSWYQQALGQGPQFIFQYYEEEERQRGNFPDRFSGHQFPNYSSELNVNALLLGDSALYLCASSLGGAGSRYGYTFGSGTRLTVV.

The chain couples TRBV5-4 to TRBJ2-3; 9 bases align to TRBD2. Per germline, CDR1 SGHNT and CDR2 YYREEE (reference sequence). The CDR3 runs to 15 residues. V trimming: 1 base; J trimming: 3 bases; junction bases outside the gene matches: 3. CDR3 protein: CASSLRREGTDTQYF. Here the CDR3 DNA reads TGTGCCAGCAGCTTGCGGCGGGAGGGGACAGATACGCAGTATTTT.

The chain links TRBV5-6 to TRBJ2-1; 7 nucleotides match TRBD2. The CDR3 totals 15 residues. Trimming at V came to 0 bases and at J to 4 bases, leaving 4 bases not matched to a gene. CDR1 is SGHDT, CDR2 YYEEEE, per germline. DNA for the CDR3: TGTGCCAGCAGCTTGGACGGGGGAGGGTACAATGAGCAGTTCTTC. Protein product: CASSLDGGGYNEQFF.

V gene TRBV27 combines with J gene TRBJ2-7; 11 bases line up with TRBD1. The junction had 11 bases not matched to a gene; V was cut back by 6 bases and J by 4 bases. Germline V gene data show CDR1 as MNHEY and CDR2 as SMNVEV (reference sequence). CDR3 length: 16 amino acids. The CDR3 sequence is CASSPHGQGAEYEQYF. The DNA for the CDR3 is TGTGCCAGCAGCCCACACGGACAGGGGGCTGAGTACGAGCAGTACTTC.

In regard to this clone: One end of the junction does not line up with germline, which may come from a read error. This sequence joins TRBV7-7 and TRBJ2-7, with D possibly being TRBD1 (6 bases). The CDR3 runs to 15 residues. Germline V gene lookup returns CDR1 SSHAT and CDR2 FNYEAQ (reference sequence). As DNA, the CDR3 is TGTGCTAGCAGCTTCGGGCAGGGGAGATCCTACGAGCAGTACTTC. This codes for CASSFGQGRSYEQYF. The full variable domain, its missing parts supplied by reference TRBV7-7 and TRBJ2-7, is GAGVSQSPRYKVTKRGQDVTLRCDPISSHATLYWYQQALGQGPEFLTYFNYEAQPDKSGLPSDRFSAERPEGSISTLTIQRTEQRDSAMYRCASSFGQGRSYEQYFGPGTRLTVT.

This clone occurred once. This chain uses TRBV15 with TRBJ1-5, with a possible D match to TRBD1 (5 bases). The CDR3 is made up of 15 amino acids. Germline CDR1 LNHNV, CDR2 YYDKDF (reference sequence). The V end was cut by 0 bases, the J end by 3 bases, with 9 bases between. As DNA, the CDR3 is TGTGCCACCAGCAGAGATTTAGGGGCCAATCAGCCCCAGCATTTT. This translates into CATSRDLGANQPQHF.

This chain uses TRBV4-3 with TRBJ1-1; D is undetermined. The germline V and J ends were trimmed by 2 bases and 3 bases, with 19 bases remaining between them. CDR3 length equals 17 residues. Germline V CDR1 and CDR2: LGHNA, YSLEER. The CDR3 region is CASSQHFREGPHTEAFF. The CDR3 nucleotides are TGCGCCAGCAGCCAACACTTCCGGGAAGGGCCTCACACTGAAGCTTTCTTT.

The chain couples TRBV15 to TRBJ2-7; D not certain. CDR3 length: 14 residues. Trimming left V 1 base short and J 3 bases short, with 10 bases between. CDR1 is LNHNV and CDR2 is YYDKDF in the germline V gene (reference sequence). The CDR3 is CATSRGASFYEQYF. The CDR3 DNA reads as TGTGCCACCAGCAGAGGTGCTAGTTTCTACGAGCAGTACTTC. Looking up the rest from reference TRBV15 and TRBJ2-7 gives the full variable domain: DAMVIQNPRYQVTQFGKPVTLSCSQTLNHNVMYWYQQKSSQAPKLLFHYYDKDFNNEADTPDNFQSRRPNTSFCFLDIRSPGLGDTAMYLCATSRGASFYEQYFGPGTRLTVT.

This clone came up once. The chain recombines TRBV18 with TRBJ2-5; D is possibly TRBD2 (6 bases). The CDR3 runs 16 residues. The germline V gene encodes CDR1 KGHSH and CDR2 LQKENI. Trimming left V 3 bases short and J 2 bases short, with 16 bases between. Here the CDR3 reads CASSPLGRGNQETQYF. CDR3 bases: TGTGCCAGCTCACCTCTTGGACGGGGGAATCAAGAGACCCAGTACTTC.

The V call is TRBV18, the J call TRBJ1-4; 11 nucleotides align to TRBD1. There are 16 residues in the CDR3. J gave up 5 bases and V 3 bases, and 5 bases lay outside the gene matches. Germline V gene data show CDR1 as KGHSH and CDR2 as LQKENI. The CDR3 region has the DNA TGTGCCAGCTCACCTGGACAGGGGGCCCGAAATGAAAAACTGTTTTTT. Translating it yields CASSPGQGARNEKLFF.

The rearrangement uses TRBV14 and TRBJ2-1; 9 bases map to TRBD2. Germline trimming cut 1 base from V and 6 bases from J; bases unmatched to any gene: 13. In germline, CDR1 is SGHDN, CDR2 FVKESK. This CDR3 region has 18 residues. This CDR3 reads CASSQGLAATSEVNEQFF. The CDR3 coding sequence is TGTGCCAGCAGCCAAGGACTAGCGGCAACATCTGAGGTCAATGAGCAGTTCTTC.

The chain couples TRBV18 to TRBJ2-7; 8 nucleotides align to TRBD1. This CDR3 has 14 residues. The germline gives CDR1 KGHSH, CDR2 LQKENI. Losses at the gene ends were 2 bases for V and 3 bases for J; bases not matched to a gene: 3. The CDR3 sequence is CASSPGQGYYEQYF. The CDR3 DNA is TGTGCCAGCTCACCAGGACAGGGTTACTACGAGCAGTACTTC.

By its share, this clone is large. This chain links TRBV7-9 with TRBJ2-7; 14 nucleotides align to TRBD2. CDR3 length: 16 residues. The germline CDR1 and CDR2 sequences are SEHNR and FQNEAQ (reference sequence). With 6 bases clipped from V and 6 bases from J, the junction kept 10 bases outside the gene matches. The CDR3 spells CASSSPLGLAGVEQYF. CDR3 in DNA: TGTGCCAGCAGTTCCCCCCTGGGACTAGCGGGAGTCGAGCAGTACTTC.

The V and J genes are TRBV6-4 and TRBJ2-3, with 10 bases identical to TRBD1. The V gene's germline CDR1 is MRHNA and CDR2 SNTAGT. Germline trimming cut 3 bases from V and 3 bases from J; bases unmatched to any gene: 3. This CDR3 comprises 15 residues. The CDR3 region is CASSDGQGDTDTQYF. The CDR3, as DNA: TGTGCCAGCAGTGATGGACAGGGGGATACAGATACGCAGTATTTT.

The chain joins TRBV6-6 to TRBJ2-7; 11 bases agree with TRBD1. The germline V gene encodes CDR1 MNHNY and CDR2 SVGAGI (reference sequence). V lost 4 bases and J lost 6; bases outside the gene matches: 11. The CDR3 spans 16 residues. The CDR3 region has the DNA TGTGCCAGCAGTTCCTTGTCGTGGGACAGGGGGAGCGAGCAGTACTTC. This codes for CASSSLSWDRGSEQYF.

The CDR3 DNA is TGTGCCAGCAGCACTACGGGACTAGCGGGAGGGAGCCCCTACAATGAGCAGTTCTTC. Amino acid sequence: CASSTTGLAGGSPYNEQFF. The gene calls are TRBV9 and TRBJ2-1; TRBD2 matches 16 bases. This CDR3 comprises 19 residues. The V gene's germline CDR1 is SGDLS and CDR2 YYNGEE. The V gene end was trimmed by 4 bases and the J gene end by 2 bases; junction bases not matched to a gene: 9.

The chain uses TRBV5-1 and TRBJ2-2; 8 bases align to TRBD2. The V and J ends lost 5 bases and 6 bases, in that order; junction bases with no gene match: 6. Germline-derived CDR1 and CDR2 are SGHRS and YFSETQ. The CDR3 runs to 14 residues. The CDR3 region is CASSLLAESGELFF. The DNA for the CDR3 is TGCGCCAGCAGTCTACTAGCGGAGTCCGGGGAGCTGTTTTTT.

The gene calls are TRBV28 and TRBJ2-7; TRBD2 is a possible D gene (5 bases). This CDR3 region has 15 residues. The germline CDR1 and CDR2 sequences are MDHEN and SYDVKM. V shed 3 bases and J shed 0 bases, with 12 bases lying between them. The CDR3 DNA sequence: TGTGCCAGCAGTTTTAGAGGACGGGACTCCTACGAGCAGTACTTC. It is translated as CASSFRGRDSYEQYF. Full variable domain (missing parts from reference TRBV28 and TRBJ2-7): DVKVTQSSRYLVKRTGEKVFLECVQDMDHENMFWYRQDPGLGLRLIYFSYDVKMKEKGDIPEGYSVSREKKERFSLILESASTNQTSMYLCASSFRGRDSYEQYFGPGTRLTVT.

To note about this clone: One end of the junction fails to match germline, which may point to a read error. The gene calls are TRBV19 and TRBJ2-3; D may be TRBD1 (5 bases). There are 16 residues in the CDR3. Germline V gives CDR1 LNHDA, CDR2 SQIVND (reference sequence). Written as DNA, the CDR3 is TGTACCAGTAGTATCGGGTGGGGCCCCGGGACAGATACGCAGTATTTT. It translates to CTSSIGWGPGTDTQYF.

CDR3 protein: CSVTFRDRGYEQYF. CDR3 coding DNA: TGCAGCGTGACTTTCCGGGACAGGGGCTACGAGCAGTACTTC. This chain uses TRBV29-1 with TRBJ2-7; 10 nucleotides align to TRBD1. The CDR3 spans 14 residues. Germline CDR1 SQVTM, CDR2 ANQGSEA. The V segment lost 6 bases and the J segment 3 bases; nucleotides outside the gene matches: 8.